The clone carrying this T cell receptor beta chain was counted ten times or more. Through Arm-PCR of CDR3 regions and iRepertoire HTBI primers, TCR beta libraries were built. TCRdb reanalysed the multiplex PCR reads using MiXCR and keeps one entry per CDR3 protein. The table records about 540,000 distinct CDR3 sequences, approximately 12% of them present only once. This sample is part of a study of regulatory T cells in long-lasting Graves disease. Germline V gives CDR1 MNHNS, CDR2 SASEGT. This CDR3 has 13 amino acids. V lost 6 bases, J lost 2 bases, and 7 bases lay in between. Time point defined: newly diagnosed GD, antithyroid drugs for less than 3 months. The TCR library used RNA extracted from PBMCs. These data were also filed under a second study, of T cells in Graves' hyperthyroidism and ophthalmopathy. That source notes: Graves' hyperthyroidism was deemed stable absent ophthalmopathy progression within 18 months.

J is TRBJ2-2 and V is TRBV6-1, with D hard to call. The sequences come from peripheral blood mononuclear cells (PBMCs), collected at new diagnosis, from a patient treated with antithyroid drugs. This clonotype was obtained from a man aged 25 to 40 with Graves disease. The CDR3 loop is CASRGINTGELFF. In nucleotides, the CDR3 is TGTGCCAGCAGGGGTATCAACACCGGGGAGCTGTTTTTT.